These T cell receptor beta chains were read from a single sample in a study of blood T cells in healthy people across ages. Each CDR3 protein gets one entry after TCRdb re-called the 5' RACE reads with MiXCR. In the table there are some 1.5 million distinct CDR3 sequences, about 30% of which are singletons. The sample consisted of blood. These receptors were obtained from a woman aged 30 to 39 in good health. Each CDR3 is given with its conserved first and last residue. D genes are given only for firm matches.

v_gene: TRBV6-6; j_gene: TRBJ2-5; d_gene: TRBD2; CDR3aa: CASSKGPGGAEETQYF
v_gene: TRBV7-2; j_gene: .; d_gene: .; CDR3aa: CASSLMREQYF
v_gene: TRBV11-2; j_gene: TRBJ1-2; d_gene: TRBD1; CDR3aa: CASSQTGTGYTF
v_gene: TRBV5-1; j_gene: TRBJ1-2; d_gene: .; CDR3aa: CASSLVPPGGRTEDGYTF
v_gene: TRBV13; j_gene: .; d_gene: TRBD2; CDR3aa: CASSASGSFEQYF
v_gene: TRBV7-2; j_gene: TRBJ2-5; d_gene: TRBD1; CDR3aa: CASSPGQDERYF
v_gene: TRBV7-9; j_gene: TRBJ2-1; d_gene: .; CDR3aa: CASSLSAEQFF
v_gene: TRBV27; j_gene: TRBJ2-4; d_gene: .; CDR3aa: CASSLSLTVLLAKNIQYF
v_gene: TRBV24-1; j_gene: TRBJ2-3; d_gene: .; CDR3aa: CATSSGGADTQYF
v_gene: TRBV7-2; j_gene: TRBJ2-1; d_gene: .; CDR3aa: CASSLTWSSYNEQFF
v_gene: TRBV12-3/TRBV12-4; j_gene: TRBJ1-1; d_gene: TRBD1; CDR3aa: CASSRQGAMNTEAFF
v_gene: TRBV10-2; j_gene: TRBJ2-5; d_gene: TRBD2; CDR3aa: CASKPASGDNEQYF
v_gene: TRBV11-2; j_gene: TRBJ1-3; d_gene: .; CDR3aa: CASSLGPRGRGNTIYF
v_gene: TRBV7-2; j_gene: TRBJ2-7; d_gene: TRBD1; CDR3aa: CASTRGTGALYEQYF
v_gene: TRBV12-3/TRBV12-4; j_gene: TRBJ2-1; d_gene: .; CDR3aa: CASRQSVKDEQFF
v_gene: TRBV29-1; j_gene: TRBJ1-3; d_gene: .; CDR3aa: CSVWDGSLSGNTIYF
v_gene: TRBV5-1; j_gene: TRBJ1-6; d_gene: .; CDR3aa: CTSRPGLEDPLHF
v_gene: TRBV7-2; j_gene: TRBJ2-4; d_gene: .; CDR3aa: CASSLAESTKNIQYF
v_gene: TRBV2; j_gene: TRBJ1-5; d_gene: .; CDR3aa: CASSPGPGRPQHF
v_gene: TRBV20-1; j_gene: TRBJ1-1; d_gene: .; CDR3aa: CSARDAAASAINTEAFF
v_gene: TRBV20-1; j_gene: TRBJ2-7; d_gene: .; CDR3aa: CSAQGRGGDSSYEQYF
v_gene: TRBV24-1; j_gene: TRBJ2-1; d_gene: TRBD1; CDR3aa: CATSDSGTGAYNEQFF
v_gene: TRBV11-2; j_gene: TRBJ1-3; d_gene: TRBD1; CDR3aa: CASSLYRGSGNTIYF
v_gene: TRBV6-5; j_gene: TRBJ2-6; d_gene: .; CDR3aa: CASSLSQNSGANVLTF
v_gene: TRBV20-1; j_gene: TRBJ2-5; d_gene: TRBD2; CDR3aa: CSANIGLAGWGETQYF
v_gene: TRBV27; j_gene: TRBJ2-1; d_gene: .; CDR3aa: CASRSGGARNEQFF
v_gene: TRBV7-2; j_gene: TRBJ2-7; d_gene: .; CDR3aa: CASRRGAYNEQYF
v_gene: TRBV7-2; j_gene: TRBJ2-1; d_gene: TRBD2; CDR3aa: CASSLGRGGQEQFF
v_gene: TRBV6-2/TRBV6-3; j_gene: TRBJ1-6; d_gene: TRBD1; CDR3aa: CASRQPTDRASSYNSSLHF
v_gene: TRBV28; j_gene: TRBJ2-5; d_gene: TRBD1; CDR3aa: CASSLPGTGLTQYF
v_gene: TRBV27; j_gene: TRBJ1-2; d_gene: TRBD1; CDR3aa: CASSQTGGAGGYTF
v_gene: TRBV7-9; j_gene: TRBJ1-1; d_gene: .; CDR3aa: CASSLTGQNTEAFF
v_gene: TRBV6-2/TRBV6-3; j_gene: TRBJ2-3; d_gene: TRBD2; CDR3aa: CASSYPAGAITDTQYF
v_gene: TRBV18; j_gene: .; d_gene: .; CDR3aa: CASSPRQAKLYNEQYF
v_gene: TRBV20-1; j_gene: TRBJ2-7; d_gene: TRBD2; CDR3aa: CSAPLRGRAEQYF
v_gene: TRBV7-2; j_gene: TRBJ2-5; d_gene: .; CDR3aa: CASSLGRAMETQYF
v_gene: TRBV15; j_gene: TRBJ1-3; d_gene: .; CDR3aa: CATSRDVGGGNTIYF
v_gene: TRBV28; j_gene: TRBJ2-3; d_gene: .; CDR3aa: CASSSGGRDTQYF
v_gene: TRBV5-1; j_gene: TRBJ2-6; d_gene: .; CDR3aa: CASSRDPPGSGANVLTF
v_gene: TRBV14; j_gene: TRBJ2-5; d_gene: .; CDR3aa: CASSQGSETQYF